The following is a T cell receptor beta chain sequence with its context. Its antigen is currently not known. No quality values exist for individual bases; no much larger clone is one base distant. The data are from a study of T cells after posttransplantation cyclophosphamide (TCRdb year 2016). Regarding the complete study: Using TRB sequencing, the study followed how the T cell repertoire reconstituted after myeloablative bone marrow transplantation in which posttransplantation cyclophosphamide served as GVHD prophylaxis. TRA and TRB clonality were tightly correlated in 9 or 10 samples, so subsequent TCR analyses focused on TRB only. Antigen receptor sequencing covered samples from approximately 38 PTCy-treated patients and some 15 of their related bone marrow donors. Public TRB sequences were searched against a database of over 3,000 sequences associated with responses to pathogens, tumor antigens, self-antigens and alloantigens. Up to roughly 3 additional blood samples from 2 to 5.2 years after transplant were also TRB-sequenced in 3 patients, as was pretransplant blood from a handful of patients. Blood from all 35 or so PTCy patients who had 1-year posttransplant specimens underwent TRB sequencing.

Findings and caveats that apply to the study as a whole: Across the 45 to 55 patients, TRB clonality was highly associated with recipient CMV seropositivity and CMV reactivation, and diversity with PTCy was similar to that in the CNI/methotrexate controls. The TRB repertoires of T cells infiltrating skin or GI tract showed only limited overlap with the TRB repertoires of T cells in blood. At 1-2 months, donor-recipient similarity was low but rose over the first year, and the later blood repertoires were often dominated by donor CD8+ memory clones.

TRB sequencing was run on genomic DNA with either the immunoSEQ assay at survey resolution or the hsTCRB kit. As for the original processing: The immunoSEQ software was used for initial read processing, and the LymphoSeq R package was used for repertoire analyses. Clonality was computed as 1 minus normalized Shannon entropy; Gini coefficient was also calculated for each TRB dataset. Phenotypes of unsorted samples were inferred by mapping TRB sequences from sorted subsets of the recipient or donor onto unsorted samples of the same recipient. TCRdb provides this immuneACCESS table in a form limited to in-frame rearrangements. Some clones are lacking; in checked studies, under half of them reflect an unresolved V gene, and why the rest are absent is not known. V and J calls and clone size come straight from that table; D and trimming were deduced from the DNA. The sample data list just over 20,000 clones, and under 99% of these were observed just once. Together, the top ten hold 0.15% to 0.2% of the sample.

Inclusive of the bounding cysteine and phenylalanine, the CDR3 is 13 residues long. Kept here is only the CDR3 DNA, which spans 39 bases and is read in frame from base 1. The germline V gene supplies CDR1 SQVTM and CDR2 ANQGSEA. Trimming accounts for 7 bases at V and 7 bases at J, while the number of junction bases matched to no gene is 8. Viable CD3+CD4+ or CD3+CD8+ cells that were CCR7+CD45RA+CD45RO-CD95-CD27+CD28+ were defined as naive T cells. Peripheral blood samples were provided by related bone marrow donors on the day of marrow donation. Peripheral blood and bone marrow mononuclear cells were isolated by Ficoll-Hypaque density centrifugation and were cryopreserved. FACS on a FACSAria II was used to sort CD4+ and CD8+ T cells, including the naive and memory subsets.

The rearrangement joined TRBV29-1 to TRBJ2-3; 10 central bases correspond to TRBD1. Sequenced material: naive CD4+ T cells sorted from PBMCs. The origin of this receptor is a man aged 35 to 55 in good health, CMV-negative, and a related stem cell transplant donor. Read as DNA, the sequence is TGCAGCGCTAGACAGGGGGCTTCCAATACGCAGTATTTT. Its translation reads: CSARQGASNTQYF.